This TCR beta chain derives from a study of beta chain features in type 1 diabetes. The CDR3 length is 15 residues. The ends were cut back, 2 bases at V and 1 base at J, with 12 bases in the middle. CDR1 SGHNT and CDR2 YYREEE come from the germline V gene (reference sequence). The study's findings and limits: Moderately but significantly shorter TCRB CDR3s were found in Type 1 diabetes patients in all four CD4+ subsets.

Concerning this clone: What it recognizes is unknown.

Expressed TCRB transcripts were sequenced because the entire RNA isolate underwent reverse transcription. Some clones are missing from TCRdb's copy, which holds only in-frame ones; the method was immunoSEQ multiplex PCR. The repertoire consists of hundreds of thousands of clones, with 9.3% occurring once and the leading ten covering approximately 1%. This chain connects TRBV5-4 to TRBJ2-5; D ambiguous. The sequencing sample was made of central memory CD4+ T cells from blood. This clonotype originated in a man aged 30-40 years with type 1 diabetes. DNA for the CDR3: TGTGCCAGCAGCTTTGAAACCCGGTTCCAAGAGACCCAGTACTTC. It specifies CASSFETRFQETQYF.